This record concerns one TCR beta chain sequence. Its specificity is unknown. The data are from a study of blood T cells in healthy people across ages. Broader study findings: Unsorted PBMCs prevented conclusive naive versus antigen-experienced comparison. Whereas aged donors had fewer naive CD4+ cells, long-lived donors had more of them and higher diversity.

Through a sample-barcoded 5' primer and a J-beta primer mix, a second PCR was run for about 6 to 11 cycles. Each cDNA was tagged by a template-switch adaptor containing 12 random nucleotides. TCRdb called the 5' RACE reads again in MiXCR, with one record for every CDR3 protein. The table has around 1,000,000 distinct CDR3 sequences, 25% seen once. The length of the CDR3 is 13 residues. Germline-derived CDR1 and CDR2 are SQVTM and ANQGSEA. With 5 bases removed from V and 4 bases from J, the gap between germline ends came to 14 bases. The sample also formed part of further work on T cells of mothers and their children. That report notes: A few healthy Caucasian mothers and their six children were the donors.

The chain links TRBV29-1 to TRBJ2-5; D gene ambiguous. The sequenced sample was blood. This TCR came from a girl between 2 and 10 years old in good health. CDR3 coding DNA: TGCAGCGTTTCTTACGACGGGTCAGAGACCCAGTACTTC. Translating gives CSVSYDGSETQYF.